These T cell receptor beta chains were read from a single sample in a study of cytomegalovirus exposure and HLA in healthy donors. Data came from immunoSEQ multiplex PCR; TCRdb stores just in-frame clones and leaves some out. The table includes around 90,000 clones, about 68% detected once. The sample consisted of PBMCs. The source is a human donor in good health. Each CDR3 is given with its conserved first and last residue. D genes are given only for firm matches. Size tells how often a clone was seen (once, few, many) or the class of an expanded clone, and some rows leave it out.

>TRBV5-5|NA|NA|TRBJ1-2
CASSLDPAPYGYTF
TGTGCCAGCAGCTTGGATCCAGCGCCCTACGGCTACACCTTC
>TRBV10-3|few|NA|TRBJ2-7
CAGHRDFYEQYF
TGTGCCGGACACAGGGATTTCTACGAGCAGTACTTC
>TRBV6-5|NA|TRBD1|TRBJ1-5
CASRLGQGPQHF
TGTGCCAGCAGACTAGGACAGGGCCCCCAGCATTTT
>TRBV9|NA|TRBD2|TRBJ2-7
CASSVGGGNYEQYF
TGTGCCAGCAGCGTAGGGGGAGGGAACTACGAGCAGTACTTC
>TRBV19|few|NA|TRBJ2-7
CASSKSQEGPSSYEQYF
TGTGCCAGTAGTAAGAGTCAGGAGGGGCCCTCCTCCTACGAGCAGTACTTC
>TRBV15|NA|NA|TRBJ2-7
CATSRGGGGGIDEQYF
TGTGCCACCAGCAGGGGCGGTGGAGGGGGCATCGACGAGCAGTACTTC
>TRBV5-4|NA|NA|TRBJ2-7
CASSLAGSYEQYF
TGTGCCAGCAGCTTGGCCGGGTCCTACGAGCAGTACTTC
>TRBV19|NA|TRBD2|TRBJ2-3
CASSRGGAQDTQYF
TGTGCCAGTAGCCGCGGGGGGGCCCAAGATACGCAGTATTTT
>TRBV4-1|NA|NA|TRBJ1-5
CASSQRGGGGQPQHF
TGCGCCAGCAGCCAGAGGGGCGGGGGAGGTCAGCCCCAGCATTTT
>TRBV27|few|TRBD2|TRBJ2-7
CASSPLAGGSVSYEQYF
TGTGCCAGCAGCCCTCTAGCGGGGGGATCGGTTTCCTACGAGCAGTACTTC
>TRBV29-1|NA|TRBD2|TRBJ2-1
CSVEGGYNEQFF
TGCAGCGTTGAGGGGGGGTACAATGAGCAGTTCTTC
>TRBV5-1|NA|TRBD1|TRBJ1-2
CASSWSDRDYGYTF
TGCGCCAGCAGCTGGTCCGACAGGGACTATGGCTACACCTTC
>TRBV29-1|NA|NA|TRBJ2-5
CSVEEPGLQETQYF
TGCAGCGTTGAAGAGCCAGGGCTCCAAGAGACCCAGTACTTC
>TRBV7-9|NA|NA|TRBJ1-5
CASSLLSQPQHF
TGTGCCAGCAGCTTACTTAGCCAGCCCCAGCATTTT
>TRBV5-6|NA|NA|TRBJ1-5
CASSLNRVDNQPQHF
TGTGCCAGCAGTCTTAACAGGGTGGACAATCAGCCCCAGCATTTT
>TRBV4-2|NA|NA|TRBJ1-2
CASSQDAADGYTF
TGTGCCAGCAGCCAAGATGCGGCAGATGGCTACACCTTC
>TRBV7-8|few|TRBD2|TRBJ2-7
CASSSRTSGSYEQYF
TGTGCCAGCAGCTCTCGGACTAGCGGCTCCTACGAGCAGTACTTC
>TRBV7-3|NA|TRBD1|TRBJ2-3
CASSLLGQGLDTQYF
TGTGCCAGCAGCTTATTGGGACAGGGGTTAGATACGCAGTATTTT
>TRBV6-5|few|TRBD1|TRBJ1-2
CASSSFGQDEGTF
TGTGCCAGCAGTTCATTCGGACAGGATGAAGGCACCTTC
>TRBV7-9|few|TRBD2|TRBJ2-3
CASRLAGVTDTQYF
TGTGCCAGCAGGCTGGCGGGGGTCACAGATACGCAGTATTTT
>TRBV7-2|NA|TRBD1|TRBJ2-5
CASSPRDRGRETQYF
TGTGCCAGCAGCCCGAGGGACAGGGGGAGAGAGACCCAGTACTTC
>TRBV10-3|NA|TRBD1|TRBJ1-1
CAISVWDRGKLGTEAFF
TGTGCCATCAGTGTTTGGGACAGGGGGAAGTTGGGCACTGAAGCTTTCTTT
>TRBV7-2|once|TRBD2|TRBJ2-5
CASSLWTRLETQYF
TGTGCCAGCAGCTTATGGACTAGGTTGGAGACCCAGTACTTC
>TRBV5-1|NA|NA|TRBJ2-7
CASSSAQANYEQYF
TGCGCCAGCAGCTCGGCCCAGGCCAACTACGAGCAGTACTTC
>TRBV7-9|once|NA|TRBJ2-5
CASSLGHWETQYF
TGTGCCAGCAGCCTCGGACACTGGGAGACCCAGTACTTC
>TRBV10-3|few|NA|TRBJ2-1
CASRTNRLYNEQFF
TGTGCCTCAAGAACTAACCGACTCTACAATGAGCAGTTCTTC
>TRBV11-3|NA|NA|TRBJ2-3
CASSLGGDSTDTQYF
TGTGCCAGCAGCTTAGGAGGAGATAGCACAGATACGCAGTATTTT